These T cell receptor beta chains were read from a single sample in a study of naive and memory T cell subsets. TCRdb independently ran MiXCR on the UMI-ligation and nested PCR reads; one entry per CDR3 protein. The table has around 40,000 distinct CDR3 sequences, about an eighth seen once; the top ten hold around a fifth. Sequences were obtained from effector memory CD4+ T cells from blood. Receptors were obtained from a human donor in good health. Both conserved end residues are part of each CDR3. A row's size may be missing; if present it is once, few, many or a size class.

clone size,J gene,V gene,CDR3 protein
few,TRBJ2-1,TRBV27,CASSRTANEQFF
-,TRBJ2-7,TRBV27,CASSPKGILTYEQYF
few,TRBJ2-5,TRBV12-3/TRBV12-4,CASSRDRTQETQYF
-,TRBJ1-3,TRBV12-5,CASGLVPPDTIYF
-,TRBJ2-6,TRBV21-1,CASSKRSQGSSGANVLTF
many,TRBJ2-1,TRBV28,CASSPPQGPYNEQFF
few,TRBJ2-1,TRBV29-1,CSVARTSDDEQFF
few,TRBJ2-2,TRBV29-1,CSAGQGAVGELFF
-,TRBJ1-5,TRBV20-1,CSATSQQGNQPQHF
many,TRBJ1-3,TRBV29-1,CSVAKVGQSSGNTIYF
-,TRBJ1-1,TRBV11-1,CASSFPGSNTEAFF
-,TRBJ2-1,TRBV2,CASSLLLAVREEQFF
-,TRBJ2-5,TRBV6-5,CASTSLQETQYF
few,TRBJ2-4,TRBV3-1,CASSQDYAGGNIQYF
few,TRBJ1-5,TRBV10-3,CAISAMGTGEEPQHF
few,TRBJ2-1,TRBV20-1,CSARTIGNSYNEQFF
few,TRBJ2-1,TRBV5-1,CASSSPGGVVSSYNEQFF
few,TRBJ2-1,TRBV19,CASRDPGGARFEQFF
-,TRBJ2-1,TRBV7-2,CASSLLPAGLTYNEQFF
many,TRBJ2-3,TRBV6-5,CASSPSTSPLTDTQYF
few,TRBJ1-1,TRBV6-2/TRBV6-3,CASSYFPRGMAEAFF
few,TRBJ1-2,TRBV7-2,CASSNRWTGEGGDYTF
medium-sized,TRBJ2-3,TRBV11-2,CASSLDRGRTDTQYF
few,TRBJ2-1,TRBV5-4,CASSLRAGVGYNEQFF
-,TRBJ1-2,TRBV28,CASRDVRGSVYGYTF
few,TRBJ2-2,TRBV5-1,CASRDPGQGSTGELFF
many,TRBJ2-2,TRBV7-3,CASSPGTSGRGNTGELFF
few,TRBJ2-5,TRBV29-1,CSVGSVQETQYF
-,TRBJ1-4,TRBV24-1,CATSDEAGEKLFF
many,TRBJ2-5,TRBV4-1,CASSRLAGEETQYF
few,TRBJ2-3,TRBV12-3/TRBV12-4,CASSDSSLGTDTQYF
few,TRBJ1-5,TRBV28,CASNLGQEVGRQPQHF
few,TRBJ1-3,TRBV2,CASSAGMSSGNTIYF
few,TRBJ1-2,TRBV20-1,CSARDLGQGGGYTF
-,TRBJ2-7,TRBV5-1,CASSPGTTYEQYF
-,TRBJ2-2,TRBV5-1,CASSIREIRTGELFF